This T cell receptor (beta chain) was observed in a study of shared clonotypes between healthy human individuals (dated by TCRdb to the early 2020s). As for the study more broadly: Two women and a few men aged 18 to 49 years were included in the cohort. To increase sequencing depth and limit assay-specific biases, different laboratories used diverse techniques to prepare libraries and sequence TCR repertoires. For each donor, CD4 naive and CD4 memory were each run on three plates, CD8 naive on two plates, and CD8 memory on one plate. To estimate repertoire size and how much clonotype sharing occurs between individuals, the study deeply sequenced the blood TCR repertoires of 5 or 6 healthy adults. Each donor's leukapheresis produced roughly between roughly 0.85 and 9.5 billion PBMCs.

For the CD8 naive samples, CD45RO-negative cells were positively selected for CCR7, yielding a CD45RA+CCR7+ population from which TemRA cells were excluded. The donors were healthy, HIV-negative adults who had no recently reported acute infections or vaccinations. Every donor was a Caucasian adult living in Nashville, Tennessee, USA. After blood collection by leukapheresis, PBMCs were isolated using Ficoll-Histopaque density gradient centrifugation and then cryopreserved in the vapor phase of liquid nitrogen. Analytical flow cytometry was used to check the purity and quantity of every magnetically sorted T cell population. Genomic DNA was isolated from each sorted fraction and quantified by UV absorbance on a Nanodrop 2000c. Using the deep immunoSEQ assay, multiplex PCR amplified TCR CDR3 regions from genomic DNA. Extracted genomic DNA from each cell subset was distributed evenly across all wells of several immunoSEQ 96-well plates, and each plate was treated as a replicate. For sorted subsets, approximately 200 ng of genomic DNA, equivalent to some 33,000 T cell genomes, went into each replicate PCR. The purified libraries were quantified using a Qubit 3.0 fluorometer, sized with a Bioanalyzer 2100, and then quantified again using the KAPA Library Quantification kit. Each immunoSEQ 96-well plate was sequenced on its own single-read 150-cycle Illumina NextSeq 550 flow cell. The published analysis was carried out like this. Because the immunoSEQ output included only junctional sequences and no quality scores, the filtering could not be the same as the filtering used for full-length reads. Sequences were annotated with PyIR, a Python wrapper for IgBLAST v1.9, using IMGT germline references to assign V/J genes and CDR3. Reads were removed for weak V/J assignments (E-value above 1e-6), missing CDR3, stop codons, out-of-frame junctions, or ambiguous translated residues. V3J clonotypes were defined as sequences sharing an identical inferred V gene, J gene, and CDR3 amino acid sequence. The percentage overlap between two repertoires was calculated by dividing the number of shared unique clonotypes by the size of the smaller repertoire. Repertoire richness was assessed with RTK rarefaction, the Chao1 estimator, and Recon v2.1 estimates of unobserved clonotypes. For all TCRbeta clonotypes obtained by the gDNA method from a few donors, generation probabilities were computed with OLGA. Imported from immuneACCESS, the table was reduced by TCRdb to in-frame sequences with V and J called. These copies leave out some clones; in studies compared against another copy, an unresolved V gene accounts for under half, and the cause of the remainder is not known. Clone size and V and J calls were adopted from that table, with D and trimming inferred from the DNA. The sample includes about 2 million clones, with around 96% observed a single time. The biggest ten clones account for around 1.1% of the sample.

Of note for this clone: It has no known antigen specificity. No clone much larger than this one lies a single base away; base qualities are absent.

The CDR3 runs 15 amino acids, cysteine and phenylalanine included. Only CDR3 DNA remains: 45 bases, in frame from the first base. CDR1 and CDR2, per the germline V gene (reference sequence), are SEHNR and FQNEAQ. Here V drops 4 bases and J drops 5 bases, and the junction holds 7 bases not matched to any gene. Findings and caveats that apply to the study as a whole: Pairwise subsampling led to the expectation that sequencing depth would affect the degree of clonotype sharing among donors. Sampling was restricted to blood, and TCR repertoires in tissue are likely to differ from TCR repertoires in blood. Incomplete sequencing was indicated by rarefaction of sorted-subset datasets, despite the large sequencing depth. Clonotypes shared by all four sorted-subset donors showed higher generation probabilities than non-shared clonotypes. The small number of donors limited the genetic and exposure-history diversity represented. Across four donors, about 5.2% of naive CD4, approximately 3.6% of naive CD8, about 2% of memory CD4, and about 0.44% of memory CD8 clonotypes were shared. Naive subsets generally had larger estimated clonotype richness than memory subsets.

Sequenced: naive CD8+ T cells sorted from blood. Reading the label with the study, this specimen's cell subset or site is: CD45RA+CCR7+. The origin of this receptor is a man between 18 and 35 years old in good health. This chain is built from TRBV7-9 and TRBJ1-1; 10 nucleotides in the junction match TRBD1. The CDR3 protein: CASSWETGGRTEAFF. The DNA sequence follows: TGTGCCAGCAGCTGGGAGACAGGGGGCCGGACTGAAGCTTTCTTT.